This T cell receptor (beta chain) was identified in a study of T cell responses to AZD1222 COVID-19 vaccine. Turning to the study itself: Timing groups of about 4 and about 12 weeks for second doses were pooled. Regarding the study as a whole: Recipients of AZD1222 seropositive at baseline numbered only five or six. Most donors were white British and more were female, and clonal diversity was possibly underestimated. Per reports, nearly half of all spike-specific TCRs target regions that are unmutated in variants.

A few counts support this clone. Its antigen is still unknown. Losses at the gene ends were 6 bases for V and 5 bases for J; bases not matched to a gene: 12. This CDR3 region has 15 residues. The germline CDR1 and CDR2 sequences are SGHDT and YYEEEE. The data were produced by immunoSEQ multiplex PCR, yet TCRdb's version contains in-frame clones alone and is incomplete. The table records approximately 100,000 clones, approximately 90% of them present only once. This material consisted of peripheral blood, taken on day 0 of AZD1222 vaccination. This clonotype originated in an adult in good health. The V and J genes are TRBV5-6 and TRBJ2-7, with 9 nucleotides matching TRBD1. For the CDR3, the DNA is TGTGCCAGCACCATCCCGGGACAGGGCTACAACGAGCAGTACTTC. It codes for CASTIPGQGYNEQYF. The variable domain in full, with the rest retrieved from reference TRBV5-6 and TRBJ2-7, is DAGVTQSPTHLIKTRGQQVTLRCSPKSGHDTVSWYQQALGQGPQFIFQYYEEEERQRGNFPDRFSGHQFPNYSSELNVNALLLGDSALYLCASTIPGQGYNEQYFGPGTRLTVT.